This T cell receptor beta chain was captured by sequencing in a study of T cells after yellow fever vaccination. Across the whole study: Libraries from low-cell-number fractions were prepared with the SMART-Seq v4 Ultra Low Input RNA kit. The study, taken as a whole, reports: Clonotype sharing between CD4 and CD8 compartments was small.

Trimming at V came to 6 bases and at J to 4 bases, leaving 4 bases not matched to a gene. The CDR3 has 14 amino acids. Looked up from germline, CDR1 is LGHNA and CDR2 is YSLEER. This clonotype has at least ten counts. What it recognizes is unknown. TCRdb processed the 5' RACE reads anew with MiXCR; each CDR3 protein has one entry. The sample holds about 350,000 distinct CDR3 sequences, 8% to 9.5% seen once. This sequence joins TRBV4-3 and TRBJ1-1; 11 bases map to TRBD1. The sequencing used PBMCs, collected more than 40 days after the first yellow fever vaccination. The sequence came from a man aged 18 to 29 who received the YFV17D yellow fever vaccine. The CDR3, as DNA: TGCGCCAGCAGTCGGACAGGGGGCATCACTGAAGCTTTCTTT. Its translation: CASSRTGGITEAFF.